These 27 T cell receptor beta chains originate from one sample sequenced in a study of cytomegalovirus exposure and HLA in healthy donors. The PCR made use of 60 Vbeta and 13 Jbeta primers. Assay: immunoSEQ multiplex PCR; the TCRdb copy retains only in-frame clones and omits some. Of some 130,000 clones listed, over 70% are singletons. What was sequenced was PBMCs. These receptors were taken from a woman aged 40 to 50 in good health and CMV-seronegative.

This clone came up once. The chain links TRBV7-8 to TRBJ1-1; unclear D gene. This CDR3 region has 16 residues. The V end was cut by 0 bases, the J end by 0 bases, with 11 bases between. Germline V gene sequence: CDR1 SGHVS, CDR2 FQNEAQ. CDR3 region: CASSLAVSGLNTEAFF. CDR3 nucleotides: TGTGCCAGCAGCTTAGCGGTGTCGGGGTTGAACACTGAAGCTTTCTTT.

The V and J genes are TRBV28 and TRBJ1-1; 8 nucleotides match TRBD1. From germline, CDR1 is MDHEN and CDR2 SYDVKM. This CDR3 is 15 amino acids long. The junction had 10 bases not matched to a gene; V was cut back by 6 bases and J by 4 bases. The CDR3 DNA follows: TGTGCCAGCAGCTCAACGCCGGGACAGGTCACTGAAGCTTTCTTT. Its protein product is CASSSTPGQVTEAFF.

The chain employs TRBV4-2 and TRBJ2-5; TRBD1 matches at 8 bases. This CDR3 contains 15 residues. V lost 4 bases, J lost 5 bases, and 9 bases stayed unmatched. Germline CDR1 is LGHNA and CDR2 is YNFKEQ. The CDR3 region has the DNA TGTGCCAGCAGCCCTTCCTTGACAGGGGTGGAGACCCAGTACTTC. It translates to CASSPSLTGVETQYF.

This chain connects TRBV19 to TRBJ2-1; 9 bases fit TRBD2. The CDR3 loop spans 16 amino acids. Germline V gene data show CDR1 as LNHDA and CDR2 as SQIVND (reference sequence). The trim removed 1 base at V and 7 bases at J, leaving 8 bases unmatched. The CDR3 protein is CASSIGGGRARNEQFF. For the CDR3, the DNA is TGTGCCAGTAGTATAGGAGGCGGGAGGGCCCGGAATGAGCAGTTCTTC.

The chain joins TRBV7-9 to TRBJ2-5; maybe TRBD2 (5 bases). V was trimmed by 5 bases and J by 1 base, leaving 8 bases between them. CDR3 size: 13 residues. The germline V gene has CDR1 SEHNR and CDR2 FQNEAQ (reference sequence). CDR3 sequence reads: CASSEGSQETQYF. CDR3 DNA sequence: TGTGCCAGCAGCGAGGGCAGCCAAGAGACCCAGTACTTC.

As concerns this clone: At one end, the junction sequence differs from germline, possibly due to a read error. The chain carries TRBV29-1 and TRBJ1-1; a weak D match, TRBD1 (6 bases). The germline V gene has CDR1 SQVTM and CDR2 ANQGSEA. The CDR3 runs to 11 residues. The CDR3 is CGSRGGTEAFF. The CDR3 bases are TGTGGGTCCAGGGGAGGGACTGAAGCTTTCTTT. Based on the CDR3 plus reference TRBV29-1 and TRBJ1-1, the full variable domain is SAVISQKPSRDICQRGTSLTIQCQVDSQVTMMFWYRQQPGQSLTLIATANQGSEATYESGFVIDKFPISRPNLTFSTLTVSNMSPEDSSIYLCGSRGGTEAFFGQGTRLTVV.

This rearrangement joins TRBV7-8 to TRBJ1-5; TRBD1 matches at 8 bases. Unmatched junction bases numbered 15, after V lost 1 base and J lost 7 bases. CDR3 length: 18 residues. Germline V gene data show CDR1 as SGHVS and CDR2 as FQNEAQ. In DNA form, the CDR3 reads TGTGCCAGCAGCTTAGGCCGGTATCAGGGGGCTTCGGGGCAGCCCCAGCATTTT. Its protein is CASSLGRYQGASGQPQHF.

This clone was found a few times. The chain is built from TRBV5-6 and TRBJ1-1, with TRBD1 matching over 7 bases. Per germline, CDR1 SGHDT and CDR2 YYEEEE. The length of the CDR3 is 12 residues. V shed 4 bases and J 11 bases; nucleotides not matched to a gene: 8. Written as DNA, the CDR3 is TGTGCCAGCAGCCCAGGGGGACGGCGGGCTTTCTTT. Encoded protein: CASSPGGRRAFF.

The chain has TRBV7-2 and TRBJ1-1; D remains unclear. There are 13 residues in the CDR3. Germline CDR1 reads SGHTA; CDR2 reads FQGNSA. V gave up 1 base and J gave up 3 bases, with 6 bases separating them. The CDR3, as DNA: TGTGCCAGCAGCTTAGTGGCATACACTGAAGCTTTCTTT. The encoded protein is CASSLVAYTEAFF. The whole variable domain, filled in from reference TRBV7-2 and TRBJ1-1, reads GAGVSQSPSNKVTEKGKDVELRCDPISGHTALYWYRQSLGQGLEFLIYFQGNSAPDKSGLPSDRFSAERTGGSVSTLTIQRTQQEDSAVYLCASSLVAYTEAFFGQGTRLTVV.

This clone was observed once. The chain employs TRBV9 and TRBJ1-1; 8 bases fit TRBD1. The CDR3 totals 15 residues. Germline V lookup: CDR1 SGDLS, CDR2 YYNGEE. V lost 0 bases, J lost 7 bases, and 8 bases stayed unmatched. For the CDR3, the DNA is TGTGCCAGCAGCGTAGGGAGCAGGGGGCAAGGTGAAGCTTTCTTT. Its translation is CASSVGSRGQGEAFF. The whole variable domain, filled in from reference TRBV9 and TRBJ1-1, reads DSGVTQTPKHLITATGQRVTLRCSPRSGDLSVYWYQQSLDQGLQFLIQYYNGEERAKGNILERFSAQQFPDLHSELNLSSLELGDSALYFCASSVGSRGQGEAFFGQGTRLTVV.

This rearrangement joins TRBV7-8 to TRBJ2-7; TRBD2 matches 9 bases. The J segment lost 4 bases and the V segment lost 5 bases, leaving 6 bases of the junction unmatched. Germline CDR1 reads SGHVS; CDR2 reads FQNEAQ. This CDR3 comprises 14 residues. Written as DNA, the CDR3 is TGTGCCAGCAGCGGTAGCGGGAGTGGATACGAGCAGTACTTC. It specifies CASSGSGSGYEQYF. Based on the CDR3 plus reference TRBV7-8 and TRBJ2-7, the full variable domain is GAGVSQSPRYKVAKRGQDVALRCDPISGHVSLFWYQQALGQGPEFLTYFQNEAQLDKSGLPSDRFFAERPEGSVSTLKIQRTQQEDSAVYLCASSGSGSGYEQYFGPGTRLTVT.

The CDR3 reads CASSLDRGSSYNSPLHF. CDR3 nucleotide sequence: TGCGCCAGCAGCTTGGACAGGGGAAGCTCCTATAATTCACCCCTCCACTTT. The chain is built from TRBV5-1 and TRBJ1-6; 7 bases fit TRBD1. Looked up from germline, CDR1 is SGHRS and CDR2 is YFSETQ. The CDR3 contains 17 residues. The trim removed 0 bases at V and 0 bases at J, leaving 3 bases unmatched. Full variable domain (remainder filled in from reference TRBV5-1 and TRBJ1-6): KAGVTQTPRYLIKTRGQQVTLSCSPISGHRSVSWYQQTPGQGLQFLFEYFSETQRNKGNFPGRFSGRQFSNSRSEMNVSTLELGDSALYLCASSLDRGSSYNSPLHFGNGTRLTVT.

V is TRBV10-3 and J is TRBJ1-2, with D possibly matching TRBD1 (6 bases). V was shortened by 4 bases and J by 4 bases, with 13 bases between the two germline ends. In germline, CDR1 is ENHRY, CDR2 SYGVKD. The CDR3 contains 14 residues. The CDR3 sequence: CAISGGGRVYGYTF. The CDR3 DNA is TGTGCCATCAGTGGCGGGGGGCGTGTCTATGGCTACACCTTC.

The chain links TRBV14 to TRBJ1-1; the match to TRBD1 covers 8 bases. CDR3 length equals 15 residues. Looked up from germline, CDR1 is SGHDN and CDR2 is FVKESK. V lost 1 base to trimming and J lost 9 bases; unmatched junction nucleotides: 10. CDR3 in amino acids: CASSQGSGGGLKAFF. Written as DNA, the CDR3 is TGTGCCAGCAGCCAAGGGTCAGGGGGCGGACTGAAAGCTTTCTTT.

The V gene is TRBV28, the J gene TRBJ1-1, with D perhaps TRBD1 (6 bases). This CDR3 region has 17 residues. V dropped 2 bases and J dropped 3 bases, with 19 bases sitting between them. Per the germline V gene, CDR1 is MDHEN and CDR2 is SYDVKM. The CDR3 region has the DNA TGTGCCAGCAGTTTAATATCCCCGGGGGGCCTAGACACTGAAGCTTTCTTT. Amino acids: CASSLISPGGLDTEAFF.

The chain links TRBV7-9 to TRBJ1-1, with 8 bases lining up with TRBD1. V dropped 3 bases and J dropped 2; count of bases not matched to a gene: 17. The CDR3 covers 19 residues. Per the germline V gene, CDR1 is SEHNR and CDR2 is FQNEAQ (reference sequence). Written as DNA, the CDR3 is TGTGCCAGCAGCTTTAATAGAGGTCAGGGGCAGGGGGCCAACACTGAAGCTTTCTTT. Its protein product is CASSFNRGQGQGANTEAFF.

The chain uses TRBV5-6 and TRBJ2-3, with no clear D. This CDR3 region has 12 residues. Germline assignment: CDR1 SGHDT and CDR2 YYEEEE. V lost 5 bases to trimming and J lost 0 bases, with 4 bases between them. The CDR3 DNA sequence: TGTGCCAGCAGTCTCAGCACAGATACGCAGTATTTT. Translated, it gives CASSLSTDTQYF. Full variable domain (outside the CDR3, taken from reference TRBV5-6 and TRBJ2-3): DAGVTQSPTHLIKTRGQQVTLRCSPKSGHDTVSWYQQALGQGPQFIFQYYEEEERQRGNFPDRFSGHQFPNYSSELNVNALLLGDSALYLCASSLSTDTQYFGPGTRLTVL.

This chain uses TRBV7-8 with TRBJ1-3; no clear D. CDR1 and CDR2 (germline): SGHVS, FQNEAQ. The CDR3 has 17 residues. The V and J ends lost 5 bases and 0 bases respectively, with 17 bases between them. The CDR3 region is CASSLLAVTISGNTIYF. CDR3 bases: TGTGCCAGCAGCCTACTAGCTGTCACTATCTCTGGAAACACCATATATTTT.

This clone was seen a few times. The chain recombines TRBV28 with TRBJ2-7, with 9 bases identical to TRBD1. The CDR3 runs to 14 residues. V shed 2 bases, J shed 3 bases, and the junction held 2 bases outside the gene matches. Germline-derived CDR1 and CDR2 are MDHEN and SYDVKM. CDR3 sequence reads: CASSLRGQGYEQYF. In DNA form, the CDR3 reads TGTGCCAGCAGTTTACGGGGACAGGGCTACGAGCAGTACTTC.

This clone was seen only a few times. This chain links TRBV6-1 with TRBJ1-2; D possibly corresponds to TRBD1 (6 bases). V was cut by 7 bases and J by 4 bases, with 13 bases left in between. From germline, CDR1 is MNHNS and CDR2 SASEGT. CDR3 length: 13 amino acids. CDR3 region: CASTQGSLYGYTF. The CDR3 nucleotides are TGTGCCAGCACCCAGGGGAGTCTCTATGGCTACACCTTC.

This chain joins TRBV28 and TRBJ1-2, with 8 bases that match TRBD1. The CDR3 runs 15 residues. J gave up 4 bases and V 8 bases, and 12 bases lay outside the gene matches. CDR1 MDHEN and CDR2 SYDVKM come from the germline V gene. For the CDR3, the DNA is TGTGCCAGCCGACGCCCCGGACAGGGCTCCTATGGCTACACCTTC. This encodes CASRRPGQGSYGYTF.

The chain uses TRBV28 and TRBJ2-7; TRBD1 agrees at 7 bases. From germline, CDR1 is MDHEN and CDR2 SYDVKM. J lost 3 bases, V lost 6 bases, and 2 bases had no gene match. This CDR3 has 12 residues. The CDR3 sequence is CASRGDSYEQYF. The CDR3 DNA reads TGTGCCAGCAGAGGGGACAGCTACGAGCAGTACTTC.

The genes are TRBV5-1 and TRBJ1-3; 8 bases match TRBD1. V lost 7 bases to trimming and J lost 4 bases; unmatched junction nucleotides: 10. Per germline, CDR1 SGHRS and CDR2 YFSETQ. The length of the CDR3 is 15 residues. The CDR3 loop is CASRTGINLGNTIYF. The CDR3 nucleotides are TGCGCCAGCCGGACAGGGATAAATCTGGGAAACACCATATATTTT.

The rearrangement joins TRBV27 to TRBJ1-2, with D tentatively TRBD1 (5 bases). V lost 3 bases and J lost 1, with 18 bases in between. The CDR3 runs to 17 residues. Germline loops: CDR1 MNHEY, CDR2 SMNVEV (reference sequence). CDR3 nucleotide sequence: TGTGCCAGCAGTTTTTGGGGCTCGGCCAGCCTTAACTATGGCTACACCTTC. Translated, it gives CASSFWGSASLNYGYTF.

The chain combines TRBV13 with TRBJ1-2, with 8 bases that match TRBD1. The CDR3 spans 13 residues. Germline V lookup: CDR1 PRHDT, CDR2 FYEKMQ (reference sequence). Trimming at V came to 4 bases and at J to 3 bases, leaving 1 base not matched to a gene. The CDR3 DNA follows: TGTGCCAGCAGCTCGACAGGGGACTATGGCTACACCTTC. Amino acids: CASSSTGDYGYTF.

The chain is built from TRBV6-1 and TRBJ2-5; TRBD2 matches 12 bases. This CDR3 is 15 amino acids long. From germline, CDR1 is MNHNS and CDR2 SASEGT. The V gene end was trimmed by 7 bases and the J gene end by 5 bases; junction bases not matched to a gene: 8. The CDR3 region is CASNPLAGGPETQYF. CDR3 sequence (DNA): TGTGCCAGCAACCCTCTAGCGGGGGGGCCTGAGACCCAGTACTTC.

DNA for the CDR3: TGTGCCAGTAGCCAGGGGGACTTAAGGTCCTACGAGCAGTACTTC. Its protein product is CASSQGDLRSYEQYF. The V call is TRBV19, the J call TRBJ2-7; the D gene is possibly TRBD1 (7 bases). CDR3 length: 15 residues. With 6 bases removed from V and 1 base from J, the gap between germline ends came to 16 bases. The V gene's germline CDR1 is LNHDA and CDR2 SQIVND (reference sequence). The whole variable domain, remainder taken from reference TRBV19 and TRBJ2-7, is DGGITQSPKYLFRKEGQNVTLSCEQNLNHDAMYWYRQDPGQGLRLIYYSQIVNDFQKGDIAEGYSVSREKKESFPLTVTSAQKNPTAFYLCASSQGDLRSYEQYFGPGTRLTVT.